Listed below are T cell receptor beta chains from one sample, sequenced in a study of blood T cell repertoires in COVID-19. Assay used: immunoSEQ multiplex PCR; TCRdb lists only in-frame clones, some missing. The data show over 150,000 clones, 85% to 90% seen once. The sequenced sample was PBMCs or T cells enriched from blood (not recorded which). These receptors originate from a man aged 40-49 years who had recovered from COVID-19. The CDR3 runs from the conserved cysteine through the conserved F or W. D genes are given only for firm matches. Expanded clones are given a class, and other clones once, few, many or no size at all.

V gene	J gene	D gene	CDR3 length	clone size	CDR3 protein	CDR3 DNA
TRBV15	TRBJ1-2	-	15	few	CATSETGPGRYGYTF	TGTGCCACCTCCGAAACAGGCCCCGGCCGCTATGGCTACACCTTC
TRBV19	TRBJ1-5	-	15	-	CASRTGGHSNQPQHF	TGTGCCAGTAGAACCGGGGGTCATAGCAATCAGCCCCAGCATTTT
TRBV5-6	TRBJ1-1	-	13	-	CASSRTGYTEAFF	TGTGCCAGCAGTCGAACAGGGTACACTGAAGCTTTCTTT
TRBV9	TRBJ2-6	-	18	-	CASSATGTRRSGANVLTF	TGTGCCAGCAGCGCTACCGGGACTCGGAGATCTGGGGCCAACGTCCTGACTTTC
TRBV5-5	TRBJ1-1	TRBD1	15	-	CASSPTGGGDTEAFF	TGTGCCAGCAGCCCTACAGGGGGCGGTGACACTGAAGCTTTCTTT
TRBV5-1	TRBJ2-7	-	14	-	CASSLGGLSYEQYF	TGCGCCAGCAGCTTGGGGGGCCTCTCCTACGAGCAGTACTTC
TRBV3-1/TRBV3-2	TRBJ2-3	TRBD1	16	-	CASSRDPGGFTDTQYF	TGTGCCAGCAGCCGCGACCCAGGGGGCTTCACAGATACGCAGTATTTT
TRBV10-3	TRBJ1-2	TRBD1	14	-	CAIGLGQGAYGYTF	TGTGCCATCGGCCTCGGACAGGGAGCCTATGGCTACACCTTC
TRBV19	TRBJ2-5	-	15	-	CASNKGQNSQETQYF	TGTGCCAGTAACAAGGGGCAGAATTCCCAAGAGACCCAGTACTTC
TRBV5-1	TRBJ2-5	-	13	-	CASSPGLKETQYF	TGCGCCAGCAGCCCCGGACTCAAAGAGACCCAGTACTTC
TRBV30	TRBJ1-3	-	16	-	CAWSVRGGSTGNTIYF	TGTGCCTGGAGTGTACGGGGAGGATCTACTGGAAACACCATATATTTT
TRBV2	TRBJ1-2	TRBD1	13	-	CASNPTGMGGYTF	TGTGCCAGCAACCCGACAGGGATGGGTGGCTACACCTTC
TRBV28	TRBJ2-7	-	14	-	CASSLTGSSYEQYF	TGTGCCAGCAGTTTAACAGGGAGCTCCTACGAGCAGTACTTC
TRBV5-4	TRBJ1-2	TRBD1	14	once	CASSRRDRLYGYTF	TGTGCCAGCAGCAGACGGGACAGACTTTATGGCTACACCTTC
TRBV19	TRBJ2-7	-	14	-	CASSTTGSSYEQYF	TGTGCCAGTAGTACGACTGGAAGCTCCTACGAGCAGTACTTC
TRBV19	TRBJ1-6	-	16	-	CASSIERGSYNSPLHF	TGTGCCAGTAGTATAGAGAGAGGATCCTATAATTCACCCCTCCACTTT
TRBV11-2	TRBJ2-3	-	15	few	CASSLMSGGQDTQYF	TGTGCCAGCAGCTTAATGTCGGGGGGACAAGATACGCAGTATTTT
TRBV7-8	TRBJ2-7	-	14	few	CASSLARASYEQYF	TGTGCCAGCAGCTTAGCCAGGGCTTCCTACGAGCAGTACTTC
TRBV27	TRBJ1-6	-	15	-	CASSPASGQFAPLHF	TGTGCCAGCAGTCCCGCATCCGGACAGTTCGCACCCCTCCACTTT
TRBV6-2/TRBV6-3	TRBJ2-7	TRBD1	15	-	CASSSTGTDPYEQYF	TGTGCCAGCAGTTCCACCGGGACAGATCCCTACGAGCAGTACTTC
TRBV5-4	TRBJ2-1	TRBD2	15	-	CASSVGTSSYNEQFF	TGTGCCAGCAGCGTAGGGACTAGCTCCTACAATGAGCAGTTCTTC
TRBV19	TRBJ1-1	-	17	once	CASSIAGDIFGNTEAFF	TGTGCCAGTAGTATAGCTGGGGACATTTTTGGGAACACTGAAGCTTTCTTT
TRBV11-3	TRBJ1-6	-	13	few	CASSLDMASPLHF	TGTGCCAGCAGCTTAGATATGGCCTCACCCCTCCACTTT
TRBV19	TRBJ2-1	-	14	-	CASSIRTSSNEQFF	TGTGCCAGTAGTATCCGGACATCCTCCAATGAGCAGTTCTTC
TRBV5-6	TRBJ2-7	-	12	-	CASSTSTYEQYF	TGTGCCAGCAGCACCAGTACGTACGAGCAGTACTTC
TRBV24-1	TRBJ2-7	-	19	once	CATSDLGGMSRDSSYEQYF	TGTGCCACCAGTGATTTGGGTGGTATGTCGCGGGACAGCTCCTACGAGCAGTACTTC
TRBV30	TRBJ2-3	-	15	-	CACRPSDTSTDTQYF	TGTGCCTGCCGACCTAGCGACACTAGCACAGATACGCAGTATTTT
TRBV7-9	TRBJ2-2	-	16	-	CASSLLSAGNTGELFF	TGTGCCAGCAGCTTACTTTCGGCAGGCAACACCGGGGAGCTGTTTTTT
TRBV6-4	TRBJ2-2	TRBD2	15	few	CASSDSAGGPGELFF	TGTGCCAGCAGTGACTCAGCGGGAGGGCCCGGGGAGCTGTTTTTT
TRBV5-4	TRBJ1-6	TRBD1	17	-	CASSPGGTGTGVSPLHF	TGTGCCAGCAGCCCGGGGGGGACCGGGACAGGGGTTTCACCCCTCCACTTT
TRBV18	TRBJ2-1	TRBD2	16	-	CASSPPSGGAYNEQFF	TGTGCCAGCTCACCACCGAGCGGGGGTGCCTACAATGAGCAGTTCTTC
TRBV27	TRBJ1-2	TRBD1	13	-	CATASQGGYGYTF	TGTGCCACCGCCTCCCAGGGGGGCTATGGCTACACCTTC
TRBV19	TRBJ1-1	-	14	-	CASSIERGRGEAFF	TGTGCCAGTAGTATAGAAAGAGGGCGCGGTGAAGCTTTCTTT
TRBV12-3/TRBV12-4	TRBJ2-7	-	13	-	CASSLVDQGEQYF	TGTGCCAGCAGTTTAGTGGACCAGGGCGAGCAGTACTTC
TRBV3-1/TRBV3-2	TRBJ1-3	TRBD1	17	once	CASSQEGQGWSGNTIYF	TGTGCCAGCAGCCAAGAAGGACAGGGGTGGTCTGGAAACACCATATATTTT
TRBV3-1/TRBV3-2	TRBJ2-1	TRBD2	14	-	CASSPGLASSEQFF	TGTGCCAGCAGCCCCGGACTAGCTTCGAGTGAGCAGTTCTTC
TRBV5-4	TRBJ1-5	-	14	-	CASSLDSDNQPQHF	TGTGCCAGCAGCTTGGACAGTGACAATCAGCCCCAGCATTTT
TRBV19	TRBJ2-1	-	15	-	CASSFGTPTPDEQFF	TGTGCCAGTAGTTTCGGGACACCCACGCCCGATGAGCAGTTCTTC
TRBV27	TRBJ1-4	-	14	-	CASSRAGEGEKLFF	TGTGCCAGCAGTAGAGCTGGGGAGGGTGAAAAACTGTTTTTT
TRBV2	TRBJ1-1	TRBD1	15	-	CASSSSGTVNTEAFF	TGTGCCAGCAGTTCGTCCGGGACAGTAAACACTGAAGCTTTCTTT